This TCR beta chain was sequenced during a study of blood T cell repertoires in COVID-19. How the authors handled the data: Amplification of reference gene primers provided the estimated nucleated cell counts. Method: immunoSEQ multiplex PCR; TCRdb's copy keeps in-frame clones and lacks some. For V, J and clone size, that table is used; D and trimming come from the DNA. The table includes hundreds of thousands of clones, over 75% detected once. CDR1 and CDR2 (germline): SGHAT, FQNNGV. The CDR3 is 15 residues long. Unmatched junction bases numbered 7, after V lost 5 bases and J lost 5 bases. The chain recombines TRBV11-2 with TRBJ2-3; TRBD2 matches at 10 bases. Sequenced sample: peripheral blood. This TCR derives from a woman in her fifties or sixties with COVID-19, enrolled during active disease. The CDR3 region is CASSLTSGVLDTQYF. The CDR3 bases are TGTGCCAGCAGCCTAACTAGCGGGGTGCTAGATACGCAGTATTTT.